These 23 T cell receptor beta chains were all obtained from the same sample, sequenced in a study of response to subunit inactivated influenza vaccine. TCRdb reprocessed the RT-PCR reads with MiXCR, giving one entry per CDR3 protein. This table has 170,000 or so distinct CDR3 sequences, about 10% appearing once. This specimen was CD8+ T cells sorted from PBMCs, taken roughly 24 months after vaccination. The receptor set was obtained from a man aged 45 to 70 who received an inactivated influenza vaccine.

With respect to this clonotype: One junction end disagrees with the germline gene, perhaps due to a read error. This chain connects TRBV7-6 to TRBJ1-1; 7 bases match TRBD1. This CDR3 has 15 amino acids. Germline V gene lookup returns CDR1 SGHVS and CDR2 FNYEAQ. This chain's CDR3 is CASSLGETGNTEAFF. The DNA of the CDR3 is TGTGCCAGCAGCTTAGGGGAGACAGGGAACACTGAAGCTTTTTTT.

This chain joins TRBV2 and TRBJ1-6; D is unresolved. The V gene lost 4 bases and the J gene lost 8 bases, with 6 bases spanning the gap. The CDR3 spans 12 residues. CDR1 and CDR2 (germline): SNHLY, FYNNEI. The CDR3 here is CASSVEYSPLHF. DNA for the CDR3: TGTGCCAGCAGTGTTGAATATTCACCCCTCCACTTT.

The chain carries TRBV12-3 or TRBV12-4 and TRBJ2-7, with unresolved D. The CDR3 runs 13 residues. V was clipped by 1 base and J by 3 bases, with 7 bases between them. CDR3 nucleotides: TGTGCCAGCAGTTTAGGCGTCCGCTACGAGCAGTACTTC. It is translated as CASSLGVRYEQYF.

The chain uses TRBV6-1 and TRBJ2-5; D unclear. V lost 1 base, J lost 5 bases, and 14 bases lay in between. CDR1 is MNHNS, CDR2 SASEGT, per germline. The CDR3 sequence is 15 residues long. CDR3 protein: CASSEGPGLTETQYF. The CDR3 DNA sequence: TGTGCCAGCAGTGAAGGTCCGGGCCTGACGGAGACCCAGTACTTC.

The chain recombines TRBV27 with TRBJ1-1; no firm D call. The V and J ends lost 6 bases and 8 bases respectively, with 10 bases between them. The germline V gene has CDR1 MNHEY and CDR2 SMNVEV (reference sequence). This CDR3 has 11 amino acids. Here the CDR3 DNA reads TGTGCCAGCAGCCCCGGAGGAGAAGCTTTCTTT. Translated: CASSPGGEAFF.

The chain is built from TRBV27 and TRBJ2-1; 9 bases are shared with TRBD2. This CDR3 is built from 14 residues. J lost 6 bases, V lost 8 bases, and 8 bases had no gene match. Looked up from germline, CDR1 is MNHEY and CDR2 is SMNVEV (reference sequence). The CDR3 DNA reads as TGTGCCAGCCGACGCGGGGGGGCAGTCAATGAGCAGTTCTTC. Residues: CASRRGGAVNEQFF.

This clonotype was counted only a few times. The chain carries TRBV6-2 or TRBV6-3 and TRBJ1-1; tentative D call: TRBD1 (6 bases). The CDR3 covers 13 residues. Germline CDR1 reads MNHEY; CDR2 reads SVGEGT. V lost 11 bases to trimming and J lost 7 bases, with 20 bases between them. CDR3 loop: CASGPGAHYEAFF. The CDR3 nucleotides are TGTGCCTCTGGGCCGGGGGCTCATTATGAAGCTTTCTTT.

This clonotype came up many times. The chain has TRBV12-3 or TRBV12-4 and TRBJ2-7; no definite D call. The CDR3 has 11 amino acids. Trimming pared 0 bases from V and 5 bases from J, leaving 2 bases between. Here the CDR3 reads CASSLADEQYF. CDR3 bases: TGTGCCAGCAGTTTAGCAGACGAGCAGTACTTC.

This clonotype was counted between two and nine times. The chain combines TRBV29-1 with TRBJ2-2; 9 bases line up with TRBD1. Germline CDR1 reads SQVTM; CDR2 reads ANQGSEA. Germline trimming cut 4 bases from V and 1 base from J; bases unmatched to any gene: 4. The CDR3 is 15 residues long. Here the CDR3 DNA reads TGCAGCGTTGCTGGGACAGGGAAGAACACCGGGGAGCTGTTTTTT. It yields the protein CSVAGTGKNTGELFF.

This clonotype was recorded a few times. This chain joins TRBV4-1 and TRBJ2-2; possibly TRBD2 for D (5 bases). CDR1 and CDR2 from the germline V gene are MGHRA and YSYEKL. Trimming pared 0 bases from V and 6 bases from J, leaving 14 bases between. The CDR3 is 16 amino acids. Written as DNA, the CDR3 is TGCGCCAGCAGCCAAGATGGAGGATCTGGGGCCGGGGAGCTGTTTTTT. Translation gives CASSQDGGSGAGELFF.

The V call is TRBV21-1, the J call TRBJ2-7; the table's TRBD1 call for D was not verified on the DNA. TRBV21-1 is a documented pseudogene. This CDR3 contains 15 residues. The CDR3 nucleotides read TGTGCCAGCAGCAACCGGGACAGGGGACGGTACGAGCAGTACTTC. Amino acids: CASSNRDRGRYEQYF.

The rearrangement links TRBV12-3 or TRBV12-4 to TRBJ2-7, with 10 bases that match TRBD2. Trimming took 6 bases from V and 2 from J; bases not matched to a gene: 4. The CDR3 spans 14 residues. CDR3 in DNA: TGTGCCAGCAGCGCACTAGCGGGACCCTACGAGCAGTACTTC. Amino acids: CASSALAGPYEQYF.

The chain is built from TRBV4-1 and TRBJ2-1; 12 nucleotides agree with TRBD2. CDR1 and CDR2 from the germline V gene are MGHRA and YSYEKL. This CDR3 region has 16 residues. V was pared by 0 bases and J by 9 bases, with 6 bases of the junction left unmatched. The CDR3 nucleotides are TGCGCCAGCAGCCAAGATCTAGCTAGCGGGAGGGTTGAGCAGTTCTTC. Translated: CASSQDLASGRVEQFF.

This clonotype was observed a handful of times. The chain combines TRBV30 with TRBJ2-4, with TRBD2 matching 12 bases. The junction had 17 bases not matched to a gene; V was cut back by 4 bases and J by 7 bases. This CDR3 comprises 18 residues. CDR1 is GTSNPN and CDR2 is SVGIG in the germline V gene (reference sequence). For the CDR3, the DNA is TGTGCCTGGACCGGTGTTAGGACTAGCGGGACGTCCTCTAACATTCAGTACTTC. Translation: CAWTGVRTSGTSSNIQYF.

This clonotype came up once. The J gene is TRBJ2-7, the V gene TRBV27; the match to TRBD1 covers 10 bases. The germline V gene encodes CDR1 MNHEY and CDR2 SMNVEV (reference sequence). The CDR3 has 14 amino acids. J was trimmed by 6 bases and V by 2 bases; bases with no gene match: 4. CDR3 in DNA: TGTGCCAGCAGTTTAGACAGGGGGCTCCGCGAGCAGTACTTC. Its protein is CASSLDRGLREQYF.

This clonotype was counted ten times or more. The chain links TRBV10-2 to TRBJ2-3; D gene unclear. CDR1 is WSHSY and CDR2 is SAAADI in the germline V gene. The CDR3 is made up of 14 amino acids. The V end was cut by 6 bases, the J end by 4 bases, with 14 bases between. The CDR3 DNA reads as TGCGCCAGCAGAGGCGATAGATTGGCAGATACGCAGTATTTT. Encoded protein: CASRGDRLADTQYF.

Comment on this clonotype: Relative to the germline gene, one junction end is altered; a read error may explain this. The V gene is TRBV12-3 or TRBV12-4, the J gene TRBJ2-1; the match to TRBD2 covers 8 bases. CDR3 length: 15 amino acids. CDR3 loop: CASSPLFAGGPPLVF. The CDR3 DNA follows: TGTGCCAGCAGTCCCCTCTTTGCGGGAGGTCCCCCGTTGGTCTTC.

The CDR3, as DNA: TGTGCCAGCAGCCCCCAGACAGTAGGGGATGAGCAGTTCTTC. This gives the protein CASSPQTVGDEQFF. V gene TRBV7-9 combines with J gene TRBJ2-1; tentative D call: TRBD1 (5 bases). Per the germline V gene, CDR1 is SEHNR and CDR2 is FQNEAQ (reference sequence). The CDR3 consists of 14 residues. The ends were cut back, 5 bases at V and 8 bases at J, with 16 bases in the middle.

This clonotype was observed a few times. The chain carries TRBV7-8 and TRBJ2-7; TRBD1 matches 10 bases. Germline CDR1 reads SGHVS; CDR2 reads FQNEAQ. The trim removed 1 base at V and 6 bases at J, leaving 12 bases unmatched. This CDR3 is built from 17 residues. CDR3 sequence: CASSLGIDRGHLSEQYF. For the CDR3, the DNA is TGTGCCAGCAGCTTAGGGATCGACAGGGGGCACCTGTCCGAGCAGTACTTC. The whole variable domain, filled in from reference TRBV7-8 and TRBJ2-7, reads GAGVSQSPRYKVAKRGQDVALRCDPISGHVSLFWYQQALGQGPEFLTYFQNEAQLDKSGLPSDRFFAERPEGSVSTLKIQRTQQEDSAVYLCASSLGIDRGHLSEQYFGPGTRLTVT.

The CDR3 DNA is TGTGCCAGCAGCCCTGTAGCTCAATCCTACAATGAGCAGTTCTTC. As protein: CASSPVAQSYNEQFF. The rearrangement joins TRBV7-3 to TRBJ2-1, with no clear D. The CDR3 totals 15 residues. The germline V gene encodes CDR1 SGHTA and CDR2 FQGTGA. Trimming stripped 5 bases from V and 1 base from J, with 12 bases between.

This chain's CDR3 is CASSQVTSSGYEQYF. CDR3 bases: TGCGCCAGCAGCCAAGTCACCTCTAGCGGCTACGAGCAGTACTTC. The chain links TRBV4-1 to TRBJ2-7; 7 bases agree with TRBD2. The germline V gene has CDR1 MGHRA and CDR2 YSYEKL. This CDR3 has 15 amino acids. The V gene end was trimmed by 1 base and the J gene end by 3 bases; junction bases not matched to a gene: 6.

This clonotype was observed a handful of times. The genes are TRBV24-1 and TRBJ2-2; D perhaps matches TRBD1 (6 bases). V lost 4 bases to trimming and J lost 0 bases, with 8 bases between them. The CDR3 consists of 15 residues. Germline V gene sequence: CDR1 KGHDR, CDR2 SFDVKD. CDR3 loop: CATSEGQTNTGELFF. CDR3 nucleotide sequence: TGTGCCACCAGTGAAGGACAGACGAACACCGGGGAGCTGTTTTTT.

This clonotype was picked up a small number of times. The chain couples TRBV25-1 to TRBJ2-7; 8 positions match TRBD2. CDR3 size: 14 residues. Looked up from germline, CDR1 is MGHDK and CDR2 is SYGVNS. V lost 4 bases, J lost 1 base, and 3 bases stayed unmatched. CDR3 in amino acids: CASSVGLGSYEQYF. As DNA, the CDR3 is TGTGCCAGCAGTGTGGGACTAGGTTCCTACGAGCAGTACTTC.